This TCR beta chain was documented in a study of blood T cell repertoires in COVID-19. At the level of the study: The analysed material was cDNA or gDNA that came from T cells, B-cell-depleted T cells, or PBMCs.

Trimming took off 5 bases at V and 7 bases at J, with 17 bases between the two ends. The CDR3 extends over 14 amino acids. CDR1 is SGHTA, CDR2 FQGNSA, per germline. In the study's own analysis: Amplification from reference gene primers served as the basis for estimated nucleated cell counts. Profiling relied on immunoSEQ multiplex PCR, and the TCRdb table lists in-frame clones only, not all of them. V and J calls and clone size are given by that table; D and trimming were obtained from the DNA. The sample records some 200,000 clones, around nine tenths being singletons. The chain recombines TRBV7-2 with TRBJ1-2, with a possible D match to TRBD1 (5 bases). Sequenced material: peripheral blood. The clonotype was recovered from a man in his 70s with acute or convalescent COVID-19. The CDR3 sequence: CASSPRGEVGGYTF. As DNA, the CDR3 is TGTGCCAGCAGCCCCCGGGGGGAAGTGGGTGGCTACACCTTC.